These 17 T cell receptor beta chains were sequenced from one sample in a study of shared clonotypes between healthy human individuals. Positive CCR7 selection of CD45RO-negative cells yielded the naive CD8 cells, and terminally differentiated effector memory CD45RA+ cells were excluded. Clones were read by immunoSEQ multiplex PCR, and TCRdb kept only the in-frame ones, dropping some. The sample contains around 1,900,000 clones, approximately 92% of which appear only once. Sequencing was performed on naive CD8+ T cells from PBMCs. These receptors were obtained from a man between 18 and 35 years old in good health. Some clones in this sample may be carry-over from other donors' samples.

This chain links TRBV7-9 with TRBJ1-1; the D gene is possibly TRBD1 (5 bases). Trimming took 2 bases from V and 4 from J, leaving 11 bases between them. CDR1 and CDR2 (germline): SEHNR, FQNEAQ (reference sequence). The CDR3 runs 14 residues. The CDR3 loop reads CASSLKGRGTEAFF. As DNA, the CDR3 is TGTGCCAGCAGCTTAAAGGGGCGCGGCACTGAAGCTTTCTTT.

This chain joins TRBV2 and TRBJ2-7; tentative D call: TRBD2 (7 bases). This CDR3 spans 13 amino acids. The V gene's germline CDR1 is SNHLY and CDR2 FYNNEI. Trimming pared 6 bases from V and 4 bases from J, leaving 13 bases between. The CDR3 bases are TGTGCCAGCAGGCAGGGAGGGGGTTACGAGCAGTACTTC. This sequence encodes CASRQGGGYEQYF.

The chain employs TRBV5-6 and TRBJ2-3; D possibly corresponds to TRBD2 (6 bases). CDR1 is SGHDT and CDR2 is YYEEEE in the germline V gene. Trimming removed 4 bases from V and 4 bases from J, with 10 bases in between. The CDR3 covers 13 residues. CDR3 nucleotides: TGTGCCAGCAGCCCGACTAGATCAGATACGCAGTATTTT. Translated: CASSPTRSDTQYF.

V and J are TRBV2 and TRBJ2-7; a possible D gene is TRBD1 (6 bases). The CDR3 consists of 13 residues. The germline CDR1 and CDR2 sequences are SNHLY and FYNNEI. V lost 3 bases, J lost 6 bases, and 12 bases lay in between. The DNA for the CDR3 is TGTGCCAGCAGTGAGGTGGGGGCCTCCGAGCAGTACTTC. This gives the protein CASSEVGASEQYF.

This chain connects TRBV5-1 to TRBJ2-7; no reliable D call. The CDR3 is made up of 13 amino acids. CDR1 SGHRS and CDR2 YFSETQ come from the germline V gene. Trimming removed 2 bases from V and 6 bases from J, with 12 bases in between. For the CDR3, the DNA is TGCGCCAGCAGCTTTTTACAAAATGCCGAGCAGTACTTC. Translation: CASSFLQNAEQYF.

The chain employs TRBV4-1 and TRBJ2-3; 9 bases align to TRBD1. J gave up 4 bases and V 4 bases, and 9 bases lay outside the gene matches. The germline V gene has CDR1 MGHRA and CDR2 YSYEKL. This CDR3 spans 16 amino acids. CDR3: CASSLGTGSAADTQYF. The CDR3 DNA is TGCGCCAGCAGCCTGGGGACAGGGAGCGCGGCAGATACGCAGTATTTT.

The chain is built from TRBV6-4 and TRBJ2-3, with D tentatively TRBD2 (6 bases). The CDR3 has 16 amino acids. Per the germline V gene, CDR1 is MRHNA and CDR2 is SNTAGT. Between the trimmed V and J ends, which lost 4 bases and 3 bases, there was a span of 17 bases. The CDR3 sequence: CASSVGEVIKTDTQYF. Written as DNA, the CDR3 is TGTGCCAGCAGTGTGGGGGAGGTCATTAAAACAGATACGCAGTATTTT.

The chain uses TRBV14 and TRBJ1-1; D is ambiguous. This CDR3 contains 14 residues. V was pared by 1 base and J by 4 bases, with 10 bases between. Germline assignment: CDR1 SGHDN and CDR2 FVKESK. CDR3 loop: CASSQGRRITEAFF. Written as DNA, the CDR3 is TGTGCCAGCAGCCAAGGTCGGCGGATCACTGAAGCTTTCTTT.

The chain is built from TRBV28 and TRBJ2-5, with unresolved D. The CDR3 contains 14 residues. V dropped 6 bases and J dropped 0 bases, with 11 bases sitting between them. Germline V CDR1 and CDR2: MDHEN, SYDVKM. CDR3 in amino acids: CASSPPDYQETQYF. DNA of the CDR3: TGTGCCAGCAGCCCCCCCGATTACCAAGAGACCCAGTACTTC.

The chain joins TRBV7-9 to TRBJ2-5, with a possible D match to TRBD1 (5 bases). V dropped 5 bases and J dropped 1 base, with 11 bases sitting between them. This CDR3 has 14 amino acids. Germline V gene sequence: CDR1 SEHNR, CDR2 FQNEAQ (reference sequence). CDR3 in amino acids: CASSLDSVQETQYF. CDR3 DNA sequence: TGTGCCAGCAGCCTTGACAGCGTCCAAGAGACCCAGTACTTC.

The chain has TRBV6-6 and TRBJ2-7, with D possibly TRBD2 on 6 matching bases. Germline CDR1 and CDR2: MNHNY and SVGAGI (reference sequence). CDR3 length: 13 amino acids. Trimming removed 5 bases at V and 5 bases at J, with 13 bases between. CDR3 sequence reads: CASSRPEGDEQYF. The CDR3 DNA reads TGTGCCAGCAGTCGGCCGGAGGGCGACGAGCAGTACTTC.

The genes are TRBV28 and TRBJ2-7; TRBD1 matches 7 bases. Germline lookup yields CDR1 MDHEN and CDR2 SYDVKM. The junction had 19 bases not matched to a gene; V was cut back by 2 bases and J by 0 bases. The CDR3 is 20 residues long. Written as DNA, the CDR3 is TGTGCCAGCAGTTTAGGACTTTCTGGGGCAGGGGGTTTTAACTCCTACGAGCAGTACTTC. This sequence encodes CASSLGLSGAGGFNSYEQYF. Combining the CDR3 with reference TRBV28 and TRBJ2-7 gives the whole variable domain DVKVTQSSRYLVKRTGEKVFLECVQDMDHENMFWYRQDPGLGLRLIYFSYDVKMKEKGDIPEGYSVSREKKERFSLILESASTNQTSMYLCASSLGLSGAGGFNSYEQYFGPGTRLTVT.

The chain recombines TRBV28 with TRBJ2-7; maybe TRBD2 (7 bases). This CDR3 is 16 amino acids long. Germline lookup yields CDR1 MDHEN and CDR2 SYDVKM. V gave up 5 bases and J gave up 3 bases, with 20 bases separating them. Here the CDR3 DNA reads TGTGCCAGCAGTGTCGCCCTAGCGGAGGGGGACTACGAGCAGTACTTC. Its protein product is CASSVALAEGDYEQYF.

The rearrangement joins TRBV28 to TRBJ2-7; D remains ambiguous. CDR1 and CDR2 (germline): MDHEN, SYDVKM. V lost 5 bases and J 1 base, leaving 12 bases between the germline ends. The CDR3 extends over 14 amino acids. As DNA, the CDR3 is TGTGCCAGCAGTCCCACTTTCGAATCCTACGAGCAGTACTTC. This gives the protein CASSPTFESYEQYF.

The V call is TRBV30, the J call TRBJ2-5; D is uncertain. The germline CDR1 and CDR2 sequences are GTSNPN and SVGIG (reference sequence). Trimming stripped 2 bases from V and 1 base from J, with 5 bases between. The length of the CDR3 is 12 residues. The CDR3 coding sequence is TGTGCCTGGAGTCCCCTCCAAGAGACCCAGTACTTC. Translated: CAWSPLQETQYF. Together with reference TRBV30 and TRBJ2-5, the CDR3 gives the full variable domain: SQTIHQWPATLVQPVGSPLSLECTVEGTSNPNLYWYRQAAGRGLQLLFYSVGIGQISSEVPQNLSASRPQDRQFILSSKKLLLSDSGFYLCAWSPLQETQYFGPGTRLLVL.

This sequence joins TRBV18 and TRBJ2-1; TRBD1 matches 7 bases. The CDR3 runs to 18 residues. The V segment lost 0 bases and the J segment 0 bases; nucleotides outside the gene matches: 8. Germline V lookup: CDR1 KGHSH, CDR2 LQKENI. CDR3 nucleotides: TGTGCCAGCTCACCACCCACCGTGGGACAGAGCTCCTACAATGAGCAGTTCTTC. This codes for CASSPPTVGQSSYNEQFF.

The J gene is TRBJ2-3, the V gene TRBV9, with D unresolved. From germline, CDR1 is SGDLS and CDR2 YYNGEE. The CDR3 length is 16 residues. The V end lost 2 bases, the J end lost 1 base, and 14 bases lay between the germline ends. CDR3 bases: TGTGCCAGCAGCGTCCCCTTGGACGGCCGCACAGATACGCAGTATTTT. This sequence encodes CASSVPLDGRTDTQYF. The full variable domain, with the rest looked up from reference TRBV9 and TRBJ2-3, is DSGVTQTPKHLITATGQRVTLRCSPRSGDLSVYWYQQSLDQGLQFLIQYYNGEERAKGNILERFSAQQFPDLHSELNLSSLELGDSALYFCASSVPLDGRTDTQYFGPGTRLTVL.